The entry that follows covers one T cell receptor (beta chain) sequence. Each CDR3 protein is one row after TCRdb ran MiXCR on the 5' RACE reads. This table has around 1.7 million distinct CDR3 sequences, around 29% appearing once. This entry belongs to a study of identical twins. The sample consisted of cord blood. The source is a newborn girl in good health.

The DNA for the CDR3 is TGCAGCGTCGCCGGGACTAGCGGGATCAGAGCAGATACGCAGTATTTT. It yields the protein CSVAGTSGIRADTQYF. This chain joins TRBV29-1 and TRBJ2-3; 13 bases line up with TRBD2. V lost 6 bases, J lost 4 bases, and 10 bases stayed unmatched. The germline V gene has CDR1 SQVTM and CDR2 ANQGSEA. The CDR3 loop spans 16 amino acids.